This T cell receptor beta chain originates from a study of T cell responses to AZD1222 COVID-19 vaccine. Trimming pared 6 bases from V and 5 bases from J, leaving 16 bases between. From germline, CDR1 is SNHLY and CDR2 FYNNEI. The CDR3 length is 15 residues. Produced via immunoSEQ multiplex PCR; TCRdb's table is partial and in-frame only. In the table there are 150,000 to 160,000 clones, 86% of which are singletons. The clonotype was recovered from an adult in good health. The gene calls are TRBV2 and TRBJ2-2; unclear D gene. Sequencing was performed on peripheral blood, taken on day 0 of MenACWY control vaccination. CDR3 DNA sequence: TGTGCCAGCAGAGAGGACCGCGGAGTGACCGGGGAGCTGTTTTTT. Its translation is CASREDRGVTGELFF. The variable domain in full, completed from reference TRBV2 and TRBJ2-2, reads EPEVTQTPSHQVTQMGQEVILRCVPISNHLYFYWYRQILGQKVEFLVSFYNNEISEKSEIFDDQFSVERPDGSNFTLKIRSTKLEDSAMYFCASREDRGVTGELFFGEGSRLTVL.